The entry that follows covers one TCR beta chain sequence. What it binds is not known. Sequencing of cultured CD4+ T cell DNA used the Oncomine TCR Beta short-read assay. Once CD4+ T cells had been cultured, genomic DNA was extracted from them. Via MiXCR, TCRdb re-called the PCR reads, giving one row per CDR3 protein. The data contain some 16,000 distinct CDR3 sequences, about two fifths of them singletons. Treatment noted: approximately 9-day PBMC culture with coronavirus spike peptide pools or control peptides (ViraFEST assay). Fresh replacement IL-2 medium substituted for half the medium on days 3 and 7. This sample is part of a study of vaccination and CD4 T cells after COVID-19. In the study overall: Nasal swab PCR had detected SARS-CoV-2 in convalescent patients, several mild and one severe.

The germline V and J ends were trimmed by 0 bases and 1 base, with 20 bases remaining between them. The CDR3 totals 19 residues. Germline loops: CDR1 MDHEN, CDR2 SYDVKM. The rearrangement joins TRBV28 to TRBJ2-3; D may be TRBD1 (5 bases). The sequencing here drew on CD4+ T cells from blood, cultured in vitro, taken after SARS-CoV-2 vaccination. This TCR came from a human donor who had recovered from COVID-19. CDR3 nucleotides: TGTGCCAGCAGTTTATGGGGGCCGGTGGCAGGAACCCGCACAGATACGCAGTATTTT. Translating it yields CASSLWGPVAGTRTDTQYF. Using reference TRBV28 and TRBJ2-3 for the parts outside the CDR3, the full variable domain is DVKVTQSSRYLVKRTGEKVFLECVQDMDHENMFWYRQDPGLGLRLIYFSYDVKMKEKGDIPEGYSVSREKKERFSLILESASTNQTSMYLCASSLWGPVAGTRTDTQYFGPGTRLTVL.